This T cell receptor beta chain was recorded in a study of PD-1 blockade in classical Hodgkin lymphoma. General study findings and limits: Complete responders entered with baseline diversity on par with newly diagnosed patients, the results showed.

This clone was picked up one time. Its target is not known. Assay used: immunoSEQ multiplex PCR; TCRdb lists only in-frame clones, some missing. The top ten hold approximately 12% of the sample, which has about 97,000 clones, 80% to 85% seen once. V lost 2 bases and J lost 4, with 15 bases in between. This CDR3 contains 16 residues. Germline V gives CDR1 SNHLY, CDR2 FYNNEI. All patients experienced relapse after autologous stem cell transplantation, and brentuximab vedotin exposure was variable. The receptor comes from a human donor with classical Hodgkin lymphoma. The V gene is TRBV2, the J gene TRBJ2-4; weak D call: TRBD2 (5 bases). The sample was peripheral blood mononuclear cells (PBMCs), taken at baseline. CDR3 sequence (DNA): TGTGCCAGCAGTGAACGAGGAGGCCCGGGAAAAAACATTCAGTACTTC. Amino acid sequence: CASSERGGPGKNIQYF.